The clone carrying this TCR beta chain was seen ten or more times. Construction of the TCR beta libraries employed iRepertoire HTBI primers in conjunction with Arm-PCR of CDR3 regions. Via MiXCR, TCRdb re-called the multiplex PCR reads, giving one row per CDR3 protein. The sample has 450,000 to 600,000 distinct CDR3 sequences, around 15% seen once. This sample is drawn from a study of regulatory T cells in long-lasting Graves disease. Time point noted: newly diagnosed GD, antithyroid drugs for less than 3 months. Extracted PBMC RNA gave rise to the TCR library. This sample was shared with a second study, whose subject was T cells in Graves' hyperthyroidism and ophthalmopathy. That source notes: Hyperthyroidism, newly diagnosed and lasting under 2 months, affected patients aged 18 to 65.

Sequenced here: peripheral blood mononuclear cells (PBMCs), sampled at new diagnosis, from a patient treated with antithyroid drugs. This TCR was sampled from a man aged 35 to 55 with Graves disease.

The CDR3 reads CSAAQGSKPQHF. The CDR3 DNA reads TGCAGTGCCGCTCAGGGGTCCAAGCCCCAGCATTTT. The chain links TRBV20-1 to TRBJ1-5, with a weak D call TRBD1 (6 bases). CDR3 size: 12 residues. CDR1 and CDR2 (germline): DFQATT, SNEGSKA (reference sequence). The V gene lost 6 bases and the J gene lost 8 bases, with 14 bases spanning the gap.